This T cell receptor beta chain was recorded in a study of CD8+CD57+ T cells in acquired aplastic anemia. Germline CDR1 reads SNHLY; CDR2 reads FYNNEI. The V and J ends lost 6 bases and 6 bases, in that order; junction bases with no gene match: 5. The CDR3 extends over 14 amino acids. Sequenced patients had shown CD8+CD57+ cell expansion by flow cytometry. Blood sampling was performed on the patients, and none of them had received therapy by then. For CDR3 and TCR beta VDJ profiling, genomic DNA was the template used. Via MiXCR, TCRdb re-called the reads, giving one row per CDR3 protein. The sample records around 180,000 distinct CDR3 sequences, approximately 48% being singletons.

The TCR sequence derives from a human donor with aplastic anemia. The V and J genes are TRBV2 and TRBJ1-6, with 7 bases matching TRBD1. The sequenced sample consisted of sorted CD4+, CD8+, or CD8+CD57+ T cells (not recorded which) from PBMCs. Here the CDR3 reads CASRRGQTNSPLHF. The CDR3 region has the DNA TGTGCCAGCAGGAGGGGACAGACTAATTCACCCCTCCACTTT.